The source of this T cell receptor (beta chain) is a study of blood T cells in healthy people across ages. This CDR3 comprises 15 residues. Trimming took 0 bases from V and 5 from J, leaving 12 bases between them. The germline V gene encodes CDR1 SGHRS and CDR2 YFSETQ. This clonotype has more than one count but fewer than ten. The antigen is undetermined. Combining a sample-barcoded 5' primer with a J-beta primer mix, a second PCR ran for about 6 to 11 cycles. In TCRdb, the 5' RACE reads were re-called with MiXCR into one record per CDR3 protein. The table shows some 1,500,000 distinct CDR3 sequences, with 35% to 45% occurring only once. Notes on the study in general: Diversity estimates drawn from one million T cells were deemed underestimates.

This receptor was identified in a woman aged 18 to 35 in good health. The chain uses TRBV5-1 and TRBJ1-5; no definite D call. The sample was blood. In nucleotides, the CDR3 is TGCGCCAGCAGCTTGGGTCCAGCGATAGATCAGCCCCAGCATTTT. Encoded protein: CASSLGPAIDQPQHF.